This entry concerns a single T cell receptor (beta chain). The study drew its donors from healthy HIV-negative adults without recent acute infections or vaccinations. Memory CD4+ cells were the fraction left after CD45RA+ naive selection. The length of the CDR3 is 15 residues. Germline V lookup: CDR1 SGDLS, CDR2 YYNGEE. These data originate in a study of shared clonotypes between healthy human individuals. Generated by immunoSEQ multiplex PCR, the TCRdb table keeps only in-frame clones and is missing some. Here the sample spans about 2 million clones, 90% to 95% being singletons. Sequenced sample: naive CD4+ T cells sorted from blood. Subset here: CD45RA+ positively selected. This chain connects TRBV9 to TRBJ2-5; 7 nucleotides align to TRBD1. The DNA end favors TRBJ2-7, so the J call may be wrong. The receptor was isolated from a man aged 18 to 35 in good health. CDR3 coding DNA: TGTGCCAGCAGCGTAGCGGGACAGTCTCCCTACGAGCAGTACTTC. Its translation: CASSVAGQSPYEQYF.